Sequencing of this T cell receptor (beta chain) was carried out in a study of T cell responses to AZD1222 COVID-19 vaccine. The CDR3 has 15 amino acids. The germline CDR1 and CDR2 sequences are DFQATT and SNEGSKA (reference sequence). Losses at the gene ends were 3 bases for V and 2 bases for J; bases not matched to a gene: 7. TCRdb keeps only in-frame clones here, not all; method: immunoSEQ multiplex PCR. The top ten hold 1.5% to 2% of the sample, which has about 120,000 clones, around nine tenths seen once. The TCR was taken from an adult who received the AZD1222 COVID-19 vaccine. The gene calls are TRBV20-1 and TRBJ2-3; 8 bases line up with TRBD2. The sample here was peripheral blood, taken 28 days after the second AZD1222 dose. The CDR3 is CSASGPGGFTDTQYF. DNA of the CDR3: TGCAGTGCTAGTGGACCGGGAGGGTTCACAGATACGCAGTATTTT.